The TCR delta chain under discussion was sequenced for a study of gamma-delta chains in newborns, infants, children. Overall study context: Microbial exposure reportedly drives polyclonal innate γδ T cell expansion after birth.

There are 19 residues in the CDR3. Germline V gene sequence: CDR1 GEAIGNYY, CDR2 EKD. As to this clone: Sequence at one end of the junction differs from germline and may be a read error. Other DNA sequences in the sample encode the same CDR3.

TCRdb fed the reads into CATT to redo clone calling. Of fewer than 13,000 delta-chain clones listed, roughly 9.5% are singletons. Sample: blood. This sequence was found in a child who was a newborn, infant or young child, either healthy, febrile or measles-vaccinated (not recorded which). The rearrangement uses TRDV2 and TRDJ3; 7 positions agree with TRDD3. The CDR3 protein is CACDTGYGDSSWDTRQMFF. The DNA of the CDR3 is TGTGCCTGCGACACCGGTTATGGGGATAGCTCCTGGGACACCCGACAGATGTTTTTC.